The sequence of this T cell receptor (beta chain) was determined in a study of T cell clones after liver transplantation. Some clones are missing from TCRdb's copy, which holds only in-frame ones; the method was immunoSEQ multiplex PCR. The sample yields tens of thousands of clones, about four fifths seen once. The sequencing here drew on CD4+ T cells from blood, taken 12 months after liver transplant. The receptor was isolated from a human patient who received a liver transplant. Part of the T cells may come from the graft donor.

The CDR3 loop is CASSTQATSGPYNEQFF. Written as DNA, the CDR3 is TGTGCCAGTAGTACCCAAGCTACTAGCGGGCCATACAATGAGCAGTTCTTC. This chain links TRBV19 with TRBJ2-1; 9 positions agree with TRBD2. Per germline, CDR1 LNHDA and CDR2 SQIVND (reference sequence). This CDR3 region has 17 residues. Trimming at V came to 4 bases and at J to 4 bases, leaving 11 bases not matched to a gene.